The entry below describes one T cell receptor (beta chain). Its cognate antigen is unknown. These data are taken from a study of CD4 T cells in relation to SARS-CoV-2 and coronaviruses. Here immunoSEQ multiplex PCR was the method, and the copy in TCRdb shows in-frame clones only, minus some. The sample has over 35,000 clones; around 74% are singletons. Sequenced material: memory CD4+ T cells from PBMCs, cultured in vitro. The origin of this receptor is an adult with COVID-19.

CDR3 coding DNA: TGTGCCAGCAGCTCGGGAACAGGCTATGGTAGAGGGAACTCGAACGAGCAGTACTTC. Translated, it gives CASSSGTGYGRGNSNEQYF. This chain joins TRBV7-9 and TRBJ2-7; the D gene could be TRBD1 or TRBD2 (5 bases each). The CDR3 loop spans 19 amino acids. Trimming pared 4 bases from V and 5 bases from J, leaving 30 bases between. The germline CDR1 and CDR2 sequences are SEHNR and FQNEAQ (reference sequence). The whole variable domain, filled in from reference TRBV7-9 and TRBJ2-7, reads DTGVSQNPRHKITKRGQNVTFRCDPISEHNRLYWYRQTLGQGPEFLTYFQNEAQLEKSRLLSDRFSAERPKGSFSTLEIQRTEQGDSAMYLCASSSGTGYGRGNSNEQYFGPGTRLTVT.